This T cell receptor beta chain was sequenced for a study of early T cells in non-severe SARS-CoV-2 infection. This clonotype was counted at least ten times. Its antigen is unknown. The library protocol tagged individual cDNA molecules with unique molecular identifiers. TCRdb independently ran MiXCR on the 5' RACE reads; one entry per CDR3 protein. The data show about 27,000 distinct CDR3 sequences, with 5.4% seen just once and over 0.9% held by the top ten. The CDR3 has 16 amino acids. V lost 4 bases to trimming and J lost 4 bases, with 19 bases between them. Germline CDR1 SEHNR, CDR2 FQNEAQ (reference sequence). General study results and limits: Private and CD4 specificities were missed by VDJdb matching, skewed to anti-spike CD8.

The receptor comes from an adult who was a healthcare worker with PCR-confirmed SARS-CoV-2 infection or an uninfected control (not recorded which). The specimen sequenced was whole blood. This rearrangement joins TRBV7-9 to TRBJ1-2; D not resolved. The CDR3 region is CASSSAALDRAYGYTF. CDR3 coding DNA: TGTGCCAGCAGCTCCGCCGCACTGGACCGAGCCTATGGCTACACCTTC.